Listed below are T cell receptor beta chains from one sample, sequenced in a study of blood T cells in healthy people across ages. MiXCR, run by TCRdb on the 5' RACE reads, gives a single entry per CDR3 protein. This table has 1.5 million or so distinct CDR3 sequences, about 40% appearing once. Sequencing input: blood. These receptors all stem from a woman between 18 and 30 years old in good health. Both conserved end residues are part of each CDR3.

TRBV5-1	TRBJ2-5	CATKVGIGTYNEQYF
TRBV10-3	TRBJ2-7	CATSDSQGCYEQYF
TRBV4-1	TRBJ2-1	CASSHLRDRQGDEQFF
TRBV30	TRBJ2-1	CAWSVRASGNYNEQFF
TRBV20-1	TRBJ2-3	CSARDPRGQADTQYF
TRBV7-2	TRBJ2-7	CASSPAGGSAYEQYF
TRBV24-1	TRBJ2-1	CATSDPGLAGANEQFF
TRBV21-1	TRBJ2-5	CASSSPGQNFQETQYF
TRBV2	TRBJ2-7	CASSALANSYEQYF
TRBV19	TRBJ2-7	CASGVVEQYF
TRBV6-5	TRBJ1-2	CASSDGLIYGYTF
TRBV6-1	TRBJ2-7	CASSHPGTGDISYEQYF
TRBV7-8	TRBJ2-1	CASSLANLLLINEQFF
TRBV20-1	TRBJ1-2	CSASEDRGRTYGYTF
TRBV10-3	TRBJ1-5	CAISPGADSQPQHF
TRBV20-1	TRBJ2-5	CSARRRTSGGDEQYF
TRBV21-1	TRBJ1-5	CASVEGRNQPQHF
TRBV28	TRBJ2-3	CASSLLAGIDTQYF
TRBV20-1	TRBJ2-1	CSAPRTGSYNEQFF
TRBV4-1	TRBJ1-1	CASSPRGPGTEAFF
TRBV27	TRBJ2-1	CASSLSSNFPSSYNEQFF
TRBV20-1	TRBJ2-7	CSAPERYNEQYF
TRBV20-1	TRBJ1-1	CSARTGSRITEAFF
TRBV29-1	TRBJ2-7	CSVETGDLYEQYF
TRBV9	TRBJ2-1	CASSVLAGVDNEQFF
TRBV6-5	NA	CASRYGDRTYEQYF
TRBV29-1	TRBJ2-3	CSVGQATSTDTQYF
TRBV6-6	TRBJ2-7	CASSYSTGGSNSYEQYF
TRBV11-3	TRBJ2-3	CASAVDGSDTQYF
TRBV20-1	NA	CSAIIAGGRPYNEQYF
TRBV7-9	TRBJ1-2	CASSLALEGGSYGYTF
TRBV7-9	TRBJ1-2	CASSLLPEEGYTF